What follows describes a single TCR beta chain. These data come from a study of blood T cell repertoires in COVID-19. Study summary: In each case, the material was cDNA or gDNA derived from T cells, B-cell-depleted T cells, or PBMCs.

Authors' methods: Amplification from reference gene primers served as the basis for estimated nucleated cell counts. Method: immunoSEQ multiplex PCR; TCRdb's copy keeps in-frame clones and lacks some. The V and J calls and the clone size are those of that table, but D and trimming were determined from the DNA. The top ten clones hold around 3.6% of a sample with some 270,000 clones, about 86% of them seen once. V lost 5 bases to trimming and J lost 0 bases; unmatched junction nucleotides: 5. This CDR3 spans 15 amino acids. Germline V gene lookup returns CDR1 SGHRS and CDR2 YFSETQ. The sequenced material came from PBMCs or T cells enriched from blood (not recorded which). This clonotype was sampled from a man aged 50 to 59 who had recovered from COVID-19. The chain is built from TRBV5-1 and TRBJ1-3, with TRBD1 identical over 7 bases. CDR3 sequence (DNA): TGCGCCAGCAGTAACAGGGGAACCTCTGGAAACACCATATATTTT. This translates into CASSNRGTSGNTIYF. Full variable domain (missing parts from reference TRBV5-1 and TRBJ1-3): KAGVTQTPRYLIKTRGQQVTLSCSPISGHRSVSWYQQTPGQGLQFLFEYFSETQRNKGNFPGRFSGRQFSNSRSEMNVSTLELGDSALYLCASSNRGTSGNTIYFGEGSWLTVV.